Following are 14 T cell receptor beta chains from one sample sequenced in a study of identical twins. TCRdb called the 5' RACE reads again in MiXCR, with one record for every CDR3 protein. This table holds about 890,000 distinct CDR3 sequences, 9% to 15% found once. The data also belong to a second study, concerning yellow fever vaccine responses in identical twins.

Sequenced sample: PBMCs. The receptors were gathered from a woman under 30 in good health.

V gene TRBV12-3 or TRBV12-4 combines with J gene TRBJ2-7; 10 bases are a match to TRBD2. The V segment lost 5 bases and the J segment 4 bases; nucleotides outside the gene matches: 8. The CDR3 consists of 15 residues. The CDR3 DNA reads as TGTGCCAGCAGTAGCCCTAGCGGGAGTAGGTACGAGCAGTACTTC. It is translated as CASSSPSGSRYEQYF.

The table lists this clonotype with a few counts. The V gene is TRBV7-9, the J gene TRBJ2-5; the match to TRBD1 covers 7 bases. The germline CDR1 and CDR2 sequences are SEHNR and FQNEAQ (reference sequence). The CDR3 contains 17 residues. Trimming took 1 base from V and 4 from J; bases not matched to a gene: 12. The CDR3 DNA follows: TGTGCCAGCAGCTTAGTTTCGGCAGGGGGTATGCGAGAGACCCAGTACTTC. The encoded protein is CASSLVSAGGMRETQYF. Full variable domain (missing parts from reference TRBV7-9 and TRBJ2-5): DTGVSQNPRHKITKRGQNVTFRCDPISEHNRLYWYRQTLGQGPEFLTYFQNEAQLEKSRLLSDRFSAERPKGSFSTLEIQRTEQGDSAMYLCASSLVSAGGMRETQYFGPGTRLLVL.

This rearrangement joins TRBV10-3 to TRBJ2-7; maybe TRBD1 (6 bases). Germline V gives CDR1 ENHRY, CDR2 SYGVKD. The V gene lost 10 bases and the J gene lost 2 bases, with 21 bases spanning the gap. The CDR3 spans 15 residues. The CDR3 region is CATGDRTQSPYEQYV. DNA of the CDR3: TGTGCCACCGGAGACAGGACCCAATCTCCCTACGAGCAGTACGTC.

This clonotype showed up many times. This sequence joins TRBV20-1 and TRBJ1-4; D is undetermined. Trimming left V 6 bases short and J 0 bases short, with 17 bases between. Germline CDR1 reads DFQATT; CDR2 reads SNEGSKA (reference sequence). The CDR3 extends over 16 amino acids. CDR3 loop: CSASGSSPSTNEKLFF. The CDR3 nucleotides are TGCAGTGCCAGCGGCAGTTCGCCTTCAACTAATGAAAAACTGTTTTTT.

The gene calls are TRBV7-8 and TRBJ2-3; maybe TRBD2 (6 bases). Germline V CDR1 and CDR2: SGHVS, FQNEAQ. The CDR3 totals 15 residues. Trimming shortened V by 7 bases and J by 4 bases, and 18 bases separated the two germline ends. The CDR3 protein is CASTIWAGRADTQYF. The CDR3 DNA reads as TGTGCCAGCACAATCTGGGCGGGGCGGGCAGATACGCAGTATTTT.

This clonotype was seen a few times. The CDR3 region is CASSLDIPYGYTF. CDR3 DNA: TGTGCCAGCAGTTTAGATATCCCCTATGGCTACACCTTC. This chain joins TRBV12-3 or TRBV12-4 and TRBJ1-2; D gene unclear. The CDR3 totals 13 residues. V dropped 1 base and J dropped 4 bases, with 7 bases sitting between them.

The CDR3 bases are TGTGCCAGCAGTGCGAAGCACTCAACAGGGCTCAATGAGCAGTTCTTC. As protein: CASSAKHSTGLNEQFF. This sequence joins TRBV12-3 or TRBV12-4 and TRBJ2-1; D perhaps matches TRBD1 (6 bases). Trimming removed 5 bases from V and 6 bases from J, with 20 bases in between. The CDR3 sequence is 16 residues long.

This clonotype was found a few times. V and J are TRBV3-1 and TRBJ2-3; TRBD2 agrees at 13 bases. Trimming cost V 0 bases and J 10 bases; bases outside gene matches: 10. Germline V gene data show CDR1 as LGHDT and CDR2 as YNNKEL (reference sequence). The CDR3 loop spans 17 amino acids. CDR3 in DNA: TGTGCCAGCAGCCAAGACAGGGTGCGGACTAGCGGGAGTTCGCAGTATTTT. Amino acid sequence: CASSQDRVRTSGSSQYF.

This clonotype has more than one count but fewer than ten. This chain connects TRBV7-6 to TRBJ2-5; TRBD2 aligns across 10 bases. Looked up from germline, CDR1 is SGHVS and CDR2 is FNYEAQ. The CDR3 sequence is 16 residues long. The ends lost 3 bases at V and 1 base at J; junction bases unmatched: 5. CDR3 residues: CASSFSSGGPQETQYF. The CDR3 DNA sequence: TGTGCCAGCAGCTTTTCTAGCGGGGGACCCCAAGAGACCCAGTACTTC.

This clonotype appeared many times. V gene TRBV2 combines with J gene TRBJ2-5, with TRBD1 identical over 7 bases. V shed 4 bases and J 1 base; nucleotides not matched to a gene: 6. Germline values: CDR1 SNHLY, CDR2 FYNNEI. The CDR3 is 15 amino acids. The CDR3 coding sequence is TGTGCCAGCAGTGTGGTAGGGGGCCTCCAAGAGACCCAGTACTTC. Residues: CASSVVGGLQETQYF.

The chain uses TRBV10-2 and TRBJ2-6, with a possible D match to TRBD2 (6 bases). Trimming took 3 bases from V and 2 from J, leaving 11 bases between them. The V gene's germline CDR1 is WSHSY and CDR2 SAAADI. CDR3 length equals 16 residues. The CDR3 bases are TGCGCCAGCAGTGACGCTTGGGGGGCTGGGGCCAACGTCCTGACTTTC. Its protein is CASSDAWGAGANVLTF.

The rearrangement links TRBV25-1 to TRBJ2-3, with a weak D call TRBD2 (5 bases). The CDR3 loop spans 15 amino acids. The germline V and J ends were trimmed by 0 bases and 6 bases, with 13 bases remaining between them. Germline V CDR1 and CDR2: MGHDK, SYGVNS. The CDR3 loop is CASSEYRGSVDTQYF. The DNA for the CDR3 is TGTGCCAGCAGTGAATACCGGGGAAGCGTGGATACGCAGTATTTT.

This clonotype has just a few counts. The chain has TRBV28 and TRBJ2-2, with 8 bases aligning to TRBD2. The J segment lost 7 bases and the V segment lost 2 bases, leaving 9 bases of the junction unmatched. CDR3 length: 16 residues. The germline V gene has CDR1 MDHEN and CDR2 SYDVKM. The chain's CDR3 is CASSLPSGSWGGELFF. The CDR3 DNA reads TGTGCCAGCAGTTTACCAAGCGGGAGCTGGGGCGGGGAGCTGTTTTTT. Variable domain in full (rest from reference TRBV28 and TRBJ2-2): DVKVTQSSRYLVKRTGEKVFLECVQDMDHENMFWYRQDPGLGLRLIYFSYDVKMKEKGDIPEGYSVSREKKERFSLILESASTNQTSMYLCASSLPSGSWGGELFFGEGSRLTVL.

The table lists this clonotype with a few counts. The chain is built from TRBV11-2 and TRBJ2-1; 7 bases are a match to TRBD2. After removal of 7 bases from V and 6 bases from J, the junction contained 18 bases not matched to a gene. The CDR3 sequence is 17 residues long. Germline loops: CDR1 SGHAT, CDR2 FQNNGV. CDR3 nucleotides: TGTGCCAGCACCCCGGGGCTAGGGGCTAGCGGAAGCAATGAGCAGTTCTTC. Translated: CASTPGLGASGSNEQFF.